This entry is about one T cell receptor (beta chain). Its antigen is unknown. The sample comes from a study of cytomegalovirus exposure and HLA in healthy donors. Study-wide findings and caveats: Analysis was carried out at a later point, and it linked a missense DCLRE1C variant to TCR beta V- and J-gene trimming.

When sampled, the donors appeared nominally healthy, though they likely had unrecorded immune exposures. PCR employed 60 Vbeta and 13 Jbeta primers. Using immunoSEQ multiplex PCR, the repertoire was profiled, and TCRdb retains in-frame clones only, with some absent. The profile shows roughly 160,000 clones, 75% to 90% of them singletons. CDR3 length: 14 amino acids. V shed 0 bases and J shed 2 bases, with 2 bases lying between them. Per the germline V gene, CDR1 is ENHRY and CDR2 is SYGVKD. The clonotype originates from a boy between 2 and 10 years old in good health and CMV-seronegative. J is TRBJ2-6 and V is TRBV10-3, with D unclear. The source material was PBMCs. The DNA for the CDR3 is TGTGCCATCAGTGAGTCTACTGGGGCCAACGTCCTGACTTTC. As protein: CAISESTGANVLTF.